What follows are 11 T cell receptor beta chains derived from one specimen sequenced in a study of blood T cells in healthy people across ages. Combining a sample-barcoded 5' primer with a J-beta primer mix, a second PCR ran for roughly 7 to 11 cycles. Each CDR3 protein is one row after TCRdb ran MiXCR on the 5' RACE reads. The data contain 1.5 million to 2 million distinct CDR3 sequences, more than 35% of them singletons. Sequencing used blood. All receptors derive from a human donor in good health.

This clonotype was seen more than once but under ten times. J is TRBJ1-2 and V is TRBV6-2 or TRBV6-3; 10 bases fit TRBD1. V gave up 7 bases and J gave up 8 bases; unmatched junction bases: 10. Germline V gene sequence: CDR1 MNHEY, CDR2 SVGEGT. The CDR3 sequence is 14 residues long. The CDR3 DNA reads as TGTGCCAGCACAATCAACCGGGACAGGGGCGGCTACACCTTC. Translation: CASTINRDRGGYTF.

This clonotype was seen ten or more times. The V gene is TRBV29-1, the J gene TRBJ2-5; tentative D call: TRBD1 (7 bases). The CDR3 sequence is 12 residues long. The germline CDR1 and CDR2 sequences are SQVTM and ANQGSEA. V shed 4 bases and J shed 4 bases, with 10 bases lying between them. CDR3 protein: CSVAQGGETQYF. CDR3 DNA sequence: TGCAGCGTTGCGCAGGGGGGAGAGACCCAGTACTTC.

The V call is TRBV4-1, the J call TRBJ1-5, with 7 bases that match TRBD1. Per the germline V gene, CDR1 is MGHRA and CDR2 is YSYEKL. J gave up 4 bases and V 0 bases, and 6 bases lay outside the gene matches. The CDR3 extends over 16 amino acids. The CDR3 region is CASSQEKGAANQPQHF. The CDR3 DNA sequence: TGCGCCAGCAGCCAAGAGAAGGGGGCGGCTAATCAGCCCCAGCATTTT.

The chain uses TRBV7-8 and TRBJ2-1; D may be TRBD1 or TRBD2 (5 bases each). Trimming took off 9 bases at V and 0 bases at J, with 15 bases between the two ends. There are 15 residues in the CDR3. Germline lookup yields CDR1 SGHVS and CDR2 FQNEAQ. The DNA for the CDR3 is TGTGCCAGTTTGACCGGGGCTGGCTCCTACAATGAGCAGTTCTTC. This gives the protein CASLTGAGSYNEQFF.

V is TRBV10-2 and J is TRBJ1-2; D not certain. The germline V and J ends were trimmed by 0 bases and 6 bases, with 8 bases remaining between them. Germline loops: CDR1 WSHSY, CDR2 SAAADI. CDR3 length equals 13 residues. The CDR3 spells CASSESLYNGYTF. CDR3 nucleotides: TGCGCCAGCAGTGAGTCACTTTACAATGGCTACACCTTC.

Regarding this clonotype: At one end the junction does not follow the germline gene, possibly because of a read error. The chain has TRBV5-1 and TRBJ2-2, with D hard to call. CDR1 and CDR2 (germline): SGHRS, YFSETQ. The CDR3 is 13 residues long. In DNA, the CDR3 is TGCGCCAGTAGCTTGGAGTCAACCGGGGAGCTGTTTTTT. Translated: CASSLESTGELFF.

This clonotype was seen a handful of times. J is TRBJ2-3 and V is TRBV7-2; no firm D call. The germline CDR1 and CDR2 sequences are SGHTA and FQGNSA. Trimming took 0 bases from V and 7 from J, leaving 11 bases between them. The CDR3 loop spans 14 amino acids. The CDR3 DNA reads TGTGCCAGCAGCTTAGCTGGAGCATCTAATACGCAGTATTTT. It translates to CASSLAGASNTQYF.

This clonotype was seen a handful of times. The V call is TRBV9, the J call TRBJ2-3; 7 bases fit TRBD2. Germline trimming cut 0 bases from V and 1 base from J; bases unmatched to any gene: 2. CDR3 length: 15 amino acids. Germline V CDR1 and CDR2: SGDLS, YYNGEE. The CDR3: CASSVVAGGTDTQYF. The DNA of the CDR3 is TGTGCCAGCAGCGTAGTGGCGGGGGGCACAGATACGCAGTATTTT.

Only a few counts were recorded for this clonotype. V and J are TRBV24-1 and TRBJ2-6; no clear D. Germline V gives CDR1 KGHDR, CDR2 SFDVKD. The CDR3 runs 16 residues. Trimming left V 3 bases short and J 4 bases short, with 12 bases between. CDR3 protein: CATSDAVFGGANVLTF. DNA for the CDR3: TGTGCCACCAGTGATGCGGTTTTTGGAGGGGCCAACGTCCTGACTTTC.

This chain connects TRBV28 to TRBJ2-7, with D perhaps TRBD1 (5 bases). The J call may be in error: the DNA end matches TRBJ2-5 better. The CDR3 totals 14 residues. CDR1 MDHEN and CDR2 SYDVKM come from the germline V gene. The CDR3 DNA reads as TGTGCCAGCAGTGTGCGGCGACAGTCATCGACCCAGTACTTC. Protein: CASSVRRQSSTQYF.

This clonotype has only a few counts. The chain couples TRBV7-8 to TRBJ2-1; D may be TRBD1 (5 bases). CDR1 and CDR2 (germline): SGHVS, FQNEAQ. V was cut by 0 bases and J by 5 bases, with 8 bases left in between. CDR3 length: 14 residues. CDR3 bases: TGTGCCAGCAGCTTAGCCAGGGCCCACAATGAGCAGTTCTTC. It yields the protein CASSLARAHNEQFF.